Shown below are 4 T cell receptor beta chains from a single sample sequenced in a study of T-cell reconstitution after alpha-beta-depleted transplantation in children. Preparing the TCRbeta library involved the use of unique molecular identifiers. TCRdb analysed the PCR reads with MiXCR anew, one entry per CDR3 protein. The table lists some 120,000 distinct CDR3 sequences, 10% of them singletons. This sample comprised PBMCs, obtained before TCRalphabeta/CD19-depleted stem cell transplant. These receptors were collected from a boy between 2 and 10 years old with acute lymphoblastic leukemia, due to receive a stem cell transplant.

This clonotype was seen more than once but under ten times. The chain combines TRBV12-3 or TRBV12-4 with TRBJ2-1, with 9 bases matching TRBD2. This CDR3 is 15 amino acids long. Trimming cost V 6 bases and J 6 bases; bases outside gene matches: 9. CDR3 in DNA: TGTGCCAGCAGCACCAGCGGGAGGCTTGGCAATGAGCAGTTCTTC. As protein: CASSTSGRLGNEQFF.

The chain is built from TRBV29-1 and TRBJ2-1; 7 positions match TRBD1. The V gene's germline CDR1 is SQVTM and CDR2 ANQGSEA. J was trimmed by 7 bases and V by 5 bases; bases with no gene match: 8. This CDR3 spans 13 amino acids. The CDR3 DNA reads TGCAGCGTTCTAGGGGGCAGAGCAAATGAGCAGTTCTTC. Translation gives CSVLGGRANEQFF.

This clonotype was recorded at least ten times. V and J are TRBV12-3 or TRBV12-4 and TRBJ2-5, with 10 bases matching TRBD2. With V trimmed by 6 bases and J by 7 bases, 17 bases remained unmatched. The CDR3 runs 17 residues. The CDR3: CASSRAGGPFLRGTQYF. DNA of the CDR3: TGTGCCAGCAGCCGAGCGGGAGGGCCCTTTCTGAGAGGGACCCAGTACTTC.

This clonotype was observed many times. The genes are TRBV12-3 or TRBV12-4 and TRBJ2-1; no clear D. The CDR3 totals 16 residues. V dropped 5 bases and J dropped 1 base, with 15 bases sitting between them. CDR3 protein: CASSPYKSRSYNEQFF. In DNA form, the CDR3 reads TGTGCCAGCAGTCCTTACAAGAGTCGGTCCTACAATGAGCAGTTCTTC.